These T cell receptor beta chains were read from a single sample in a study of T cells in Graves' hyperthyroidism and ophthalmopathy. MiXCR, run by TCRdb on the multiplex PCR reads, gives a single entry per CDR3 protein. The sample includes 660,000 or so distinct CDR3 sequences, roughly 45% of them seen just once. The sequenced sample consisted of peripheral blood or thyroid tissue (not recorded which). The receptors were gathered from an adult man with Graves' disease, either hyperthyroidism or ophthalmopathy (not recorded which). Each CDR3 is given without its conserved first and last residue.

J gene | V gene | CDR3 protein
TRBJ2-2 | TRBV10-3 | AISGKGNTGELF
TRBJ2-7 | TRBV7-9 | ASSPQTSGGGYEQY
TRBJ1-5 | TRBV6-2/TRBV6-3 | ASRFDTGKNQPQH
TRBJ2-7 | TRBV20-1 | SASPTGSLAGVDEQY
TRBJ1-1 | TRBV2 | AWSKQANTEAF
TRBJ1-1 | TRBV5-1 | ASSLLGLTEAF
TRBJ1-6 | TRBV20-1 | SARAGNNSPLH
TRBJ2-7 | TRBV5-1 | ASSLGAPRGGYEQY
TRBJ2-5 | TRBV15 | ATSRGDIQETQY
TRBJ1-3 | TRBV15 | ATSRDRASNTIY
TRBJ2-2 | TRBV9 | ASSAGDGELF
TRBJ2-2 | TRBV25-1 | ASSGGPRGGELF
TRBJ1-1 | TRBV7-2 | ASSAGVTEAF
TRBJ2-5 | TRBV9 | ASSDRPGGGPETQY